A selection of T cell receptor beta chains follows, all from one sample in a study of cytomegalovirus exposure and HLA in healthy donors. This table comes from immunoSEQ multiplex PCR, and its TCRdb copy is limited to in-frame clones, with some not included. The data contain about 70,000 clones, approximately 90% of them singletons. The sample taken for sequencing was PBMCs. Source of these receptors: a woman aged 25-40 years in good health and CMV-seronegative. CDR3s include the opening cysteine and the closing phenylalanine or tryptophan. D genes are given only for firm matches. Clone size is given for some rows only: seen once, a few or many times, or a class if the clone is expanded.

J: TRBJ1-1
V: TRBV7-2
D: TRBD1
size: once
CDR3: CASSLQGAEAFF
DNA: TGTGCCAGCAGCTTACAGGGGGCTGAAGCTTTCTTT

J: TRBJ1-1
V: TRBV6-5
D: .
size: .
CDR3: CASSYGALGDFEAFF
DNA: TGTGCCAGCAGTTACGGGGCCCTGGGGGACTTTGAAGCTTTCTTT

J: TRBJ2-3
V: TRBV2
D: .
size: .
CDR3: CASSEPTRHSQYF
DNA: TGTGCCAGCAGTGAACCTACTAGGCACTCGCAGTATTTT

J: TRBJ2-3
V: TRBV6-5
D: TRBD2
size: .
CDR3: CASSYDGRKSDTQYF
DNA: TGTGCCAGCAGTTACGACGGGAGGAAGTCAGATACGCAGTATTTT

J: TRBJ1-2
V: TRBV19
D: TRBD1
size: few
CDR3: CASRQGEGYGYTF
DNA: TGTGCCAGTAGACAGGGGGAAGGGTATGGCTACACCTTC

J: TRBJ2-2
V: TRBV6-5
D: .
size: .
CDR3: CASSYSGGTGELFF
DNA: TGTGCCAGCAGTTACAGCGGCGGGACCGGGGAGCTGTTTTTT

J: TRBJ2-7
V: TRBV28
D: .
size: .
CDR3: CASSLLRRAGEDEQYF
DNA: TGTGCCAGCAGTTTATTGCGTCGGGCAGGGGAAGACGAGCAGTACTTC

J: TRBJ2-3
V: TRBV4-3
D: TRBD1
size: few
CDR3: CASSLSTGEADTQYF
DNA: TGCGCCAGCAGCCTATCAACAGGGGAAGCAGATACGCAGTATTTT

J: TRBJ1-2
V: TRBV4-1
D: TRBD1
size: .
CDR3: CASSQTGQGAGYTF
DNA: TGCGCCAGCAGCCAAACTGGACAGGGGGCCGGCTACACCTTC

J: TRBJ2-1
V: TRBV4-1
D: TRBD2
size: .
CDR3: CASSQVKRELSEQFF
DNA: TGCGCCAGCAGCCAAGTGAAGCGGGAGCTTAGTGAGCAGTTCTTC

J: TRBJ2-6
V: TRBV30
D: .
size: .
CDR3: CAWSELGPHSGANVLTF
DNA: TGTGCCTGGAGTGAGCTGGGGCCCCATTCTGGGGCCAACGTCCTGACTTTC

J: TRBJ1-3
V: TRBV4-3
D: .
size: .
CDR3: CASSQDIGGAGNTIYF
DNA: TGCGCCAGCAGCCAAGATATCGGGGGAGCTGGAAACACCATATATTTT

J: TRBJ2-4
V: TRBV4-3
D: TRBD2
size: .
CDR3: CASSPGLAGGSLAKNIQYF
DNA: TGCGCCAGCAGCCCCGGACTAGCGGGAGGCAGTTTAGCCAAAAACATTCAGTACTTC

J: TRBJ1-1
V: TRBV6-5
D: .
size: .
CDR3: CASSYSGGQTHTEAFF
DNA: TGTGCCAGCAGTTACTCTGGAGGCCAGACTCACACTGAAGCTTTCTTT

J: TRBJ2-7
V: TRBV30
D: TRBD1
size: few
CDR3: CAWSVRGLWQYF
DNA: TGTGCCTGGAGTGTAAGGGGGCTTTGGCAGTACTTC

J: TRBJ1-6
V: TRBV2
D: .
size: once
CDR3: CASSERWANSPLHF
DNA: TGTGCCAGCAGTGAACGGTGGGCTAATTCACCCCTCCACTTT

J: TRBJ1-5
V: TRBV28
D: .
size: .
CDR3: CASSLEQEYQPQHF
DNA: TGTGCCAGCAGTTTAGAACAGGAGTATCAGCCCCAGCATTTT

J: TRBJ2-7
V: TRBV27
D: TRBD1
size: .
CDR3: CASSPRDRVYEQYF
DNA: TGTGCCAGCAGTCCAAGGGACAGGGTCTACGAGCAGTACTTC

J: TRBJ2-3
V: TRBV4-1
D: .
size: few
CDR3: CASSQESPQGGTDTQYF
DNA: TGCGCCAGCAGCCAAGAGTCTCCCCAGGGCGGCACAGATACGCAGTATTTT

J: TRBJ2-5
V: TRBV28
D: TRBD2
size: .
CDR3: CASRVAGDRETQYF
DNA: TGTGCCAGCAGGGTAGCGGGAGATCGGGAGACCCAGTACTTC

J: TRBJ2-7
V: TRBV18
D: .
size: .
CDR3: CASSPQSSYEQYF
DNA: TGTGCCAGCTCACCACAGAGCTCCTACGAGCAGTACTTC

J: TRBJ1-4
V: TRBV7-6
D: TRBD1
size: .
CDR3: CASSLATGTWEKLFF
DNA: TGTGCCAGCAGCTTAGCGACAGGGACGTGGGAAAAACTGTTTTTT

J: TRBJ2-7
V: TRBV6-5
D: .
size: .
CDR3: CASSKTGSSYEQYF
DNA: TGTGCCAGCAGTAAAACCGGGTCCTCCTACGAGCAGTACTTC

J: TRBJ1-2
V: TRBV28
D: .
size: .
CDR3: CASSLENYGYTF
DNA: TGTGCCAGCAGTTTGGAGAACTATGGCTACACCTTC

J: TRBJ2-3
V: TRBV2
D: TRBD2
size: once
CDR3: CASMGLAGTDTQYF
DNA: TGTGCCAGCATGGGACTAGCGGGCACAGATACGCAGTATTTT

J: TRBJ1-3
V: TRBV2
D: TRBD1
size: once
CDR3: CASKQGLGNTIYF
DNA: TGTGCCAGCAAACAGGGGCTTGGAAACACCATATATTTT

J: TRBJ2-4
V: TRBV5-6
D: TRBD1
size: .
CDR3: CASSLWTGGPKNIQYF
DNA: TGTGCCAGCAGCTTGTGGACAGGGGGCCCCAAAAACATTCAGTACTTC

J: TRBJ1-1
V: TRBV19
D: TRBD1
size: .
CDR3: CASRGFDRGRKTTEAFF
DNA: TGTGCCAGTAGGGGATTTGACAGGGGGCGGAAGACCACTGAAGCTTTCTTT

J: TRBJ2-7
V: TRBV6-7
D: TRBD2
size: .
CDR3: CASSYSMPFGLAGAPLSREQYF
DNA: TGTGCCAGCAGTTACTCGATGCCTTTTGGACTAGCGGGAGCCCCACTTTCTCGGGAGCAGTACTTC

J: TRBJ2-3
V: TRBV25-1
D: .
size: .
CDR3: CASSESLDTQYF
DNA: TGTGCCAGCAGTGAATCTTTGGATACGCAGTATTTT

J: TRBJ2-7
V: TRBV7-3
D: TRBD2
size: once
CDR3: CASSLTSGRANEQYF
DNA: TGTGCCAGCAGCTTAACCAGCGGGAGGGCGAACGAGCAGTACTTC

J: TRBJ2-7
V: TRBV27
D: .
size: .
CDR3: CASSLGQTTYEQYF
DNA: TGTGCCAGCAGTTTAGGACAAACCACCTACGAGCAGTACTTC

J: TRBJ2-7
V: TRBV7-9
D: TRBD1
size: .
CDR3: CASSLVDRALYEQYF
DNA: TGTGCCAGCAGCTTAGTCGACAGGGCCCTCTACGAGCAGTACTTC

J: TRBJ1-2
V: TRBV4-3
D: TRBD1
size: once
CDR3: CASSQNRGRDYGYTF
DNA: TGCGCCAGCAGCCAAAACAGGGGGCGTGACTATGGCTACACCTTC

J: TRBJ1-4
V: TRBV30
D: TRBD1
size: .
CDR3: CAWSVPHRGSNEKLFF
DNA: TGTGCCTGGAGTGTACCGCACAGGGGTAGTAATGAAAAACTGTTTTTT

J: TRBJ1-2
V: TRBV23-1
D: .
size: .
CDR3: CASSGQGYDYGYTF
DNA: TGCGCCAGCAGTGGCCAGGGATACGACTATGGCTACACCTTC

J: TRBJ2-1
V: TRBV7-5
D: .
size: once
CDR3: CVRSPMILAGNEQFF
DNA: TGTGTCAGAAGCCCGATGATCTTAGCGGGGAATGAGCAGTTCTTC

J: TRBJ2-7
V: TRBV19
D: .
size: .
CDR3: CASSNRAPLKQYF
DNA: TGTGCCAGTAGTAACAGGGCCCCCTTGAAGCAGTACTTC

J: TRBJ2-3
V: TRBV2
D: .
size: few
CDR3: CASTPLTDTQYF
DNA: TGTGCCAGCACCCCTCTCACAGATACGCAGTATTTT

J: TRBJ2-1
V: TRBV9
D: TRBD1
size: .
CDR3: CASGTAVQFF
DNA: TGTGCCAGCGGGACAGCGGTGCAGTTCTTC

J: TRBJ1-2
V: TRBV7-9
D: TRBD1
size: .
CDR3: CASSLGTGYGYTF
DNA: TGTGCCAGCAGCTTAGGGACAGGCTATGGCTACACCTTC

J: TRBJ1-1
V: TRBV7-2
D: TRBD1
size: .
CDR3: CASSHHRDRGNTEAFF
DNA: TGTGCCAGCAGCCACCACCGGGACAGGGGTAACACTGAAGCTTTCTTT

J: TRBJ2-3
V: TRBV19
D: TRBD2
size: .
CDR3: CASSIEGLAGSDTQYF
DNA: TGTGCCAGTAGTATAGAAGGGCTAGCGGGATCCGATACGCAGTATTTT

J: TRBJ2-6
V: TRBV10-1
D: .
size: few
CDR3: CASSGSGANVLTF
DNA: TGCGCCAGCTCGGGATCTGGGGCCAACGTCCTGACTTTC

J: TRBJ2-3
V: TRBV13
D: .
size: once
CDR3: CASSLVSGGGTDTQYF
DNA: TGTGCCAGCAGCTTGGTCTCTGGGGGCGGCACAGATACGCAGTATTTT

J: TRBJ2-3
V: TRBV7-3
D: .
size: once
CDR3: CASSLSGITDTQYF
DNA: TGTGCCAGCAGCTTAAGCGGGATCACAGATACGCAGTATTTT

J: TRBJ2-7
V: TRBV6-5
D: TRBD1
size: few
CDR3: CASSRDSSDEQYF
DNA: TGTGCCAGCAGTCGGGACAGTTCTGACGAGCAGTACTTC